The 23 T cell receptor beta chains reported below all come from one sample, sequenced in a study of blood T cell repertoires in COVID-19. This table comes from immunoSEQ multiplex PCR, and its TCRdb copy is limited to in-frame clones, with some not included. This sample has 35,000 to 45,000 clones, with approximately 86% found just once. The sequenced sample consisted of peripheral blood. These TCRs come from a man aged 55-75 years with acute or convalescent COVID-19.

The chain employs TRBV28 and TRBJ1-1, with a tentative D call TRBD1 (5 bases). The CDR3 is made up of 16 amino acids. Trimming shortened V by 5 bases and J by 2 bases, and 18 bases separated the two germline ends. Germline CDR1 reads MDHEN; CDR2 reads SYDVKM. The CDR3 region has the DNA TGTGCCAGCAGTCGCCCCCGTGGGGGGGGAAACACTGAAGCTTTCTTT. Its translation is CASSRPRGGGNTEAFF.

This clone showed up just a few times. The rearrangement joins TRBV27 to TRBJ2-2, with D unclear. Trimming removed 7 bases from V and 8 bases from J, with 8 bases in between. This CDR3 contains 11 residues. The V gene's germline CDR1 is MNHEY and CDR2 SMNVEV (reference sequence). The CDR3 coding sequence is TGTGCCAGCACCCACAAGGGGGAGCTGTTTTTT. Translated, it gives CASTHKGELFF.

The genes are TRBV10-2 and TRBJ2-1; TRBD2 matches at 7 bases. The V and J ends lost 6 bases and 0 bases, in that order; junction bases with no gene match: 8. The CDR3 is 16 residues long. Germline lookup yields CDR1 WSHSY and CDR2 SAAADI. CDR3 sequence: CASRSGVRSSYNEQFF. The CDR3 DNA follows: TGCGCCAGCAGGAGCGGGGTGCGAAGCTCCTACAATGAGCAGTTCTTC.

Here the CDR3 DNA reads TGTGCCAGCAGCTTAGTCGACAGGGGCACCTACAATGAGCAGTTCTTC. It specifies CASSLVDRGTYNEQFF. This chain connects TRBV7-9 to TRBJ2-1; 8 nucleotides align to TRBD1. V lost 1 base, J lost 2 bases, and 4 bases stayed unmatched. This CDR3 contains 16 residues. Per germline, CDR1 SEHNR and CDR2 FQNEAQ (reference sequence).

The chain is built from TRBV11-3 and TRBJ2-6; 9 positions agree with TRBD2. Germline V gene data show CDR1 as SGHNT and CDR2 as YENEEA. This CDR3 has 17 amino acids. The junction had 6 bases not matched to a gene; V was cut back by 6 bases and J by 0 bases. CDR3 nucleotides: TGTGCCAGCAGTATGACTAGCGGAGGCTCTGGGGCCAACGTCCTGACTTTC. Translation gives CASSMTSGGSGANVLTF.

As DNA, the CDR3 is TGTGCCAGCAGCCCGGACAGGGCCAGTCGTGGCTACACCTTC. This sequence encodes CASSPDRASRGYTF. The chain combines TRBV7-9 with TRBJ1-2; TRBD1 matches 8 bases. From germline, CDR1 is SEHNR and CDR2 FQNEAQ (reference sequence). This CDR3 is built from 14 residues. V lost 5 bases and J lost 7; bases outside the gene matches: 9.

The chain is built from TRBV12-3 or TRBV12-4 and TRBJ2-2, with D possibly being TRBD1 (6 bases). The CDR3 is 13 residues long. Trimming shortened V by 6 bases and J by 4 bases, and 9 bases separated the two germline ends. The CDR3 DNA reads TGTGCCAGCAGCAGGGGTGCCACCGGGGAGCTGTTTTTT. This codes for CASSRGATGELFF.

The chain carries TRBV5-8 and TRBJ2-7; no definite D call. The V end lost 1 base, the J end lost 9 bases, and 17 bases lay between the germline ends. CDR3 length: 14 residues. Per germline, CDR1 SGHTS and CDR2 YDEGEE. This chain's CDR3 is CASSLPPILGTQYV. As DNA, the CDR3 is TGTGCCAGCAGCTTGCCACCCATCCTAGGAACGCAGTACGTC.

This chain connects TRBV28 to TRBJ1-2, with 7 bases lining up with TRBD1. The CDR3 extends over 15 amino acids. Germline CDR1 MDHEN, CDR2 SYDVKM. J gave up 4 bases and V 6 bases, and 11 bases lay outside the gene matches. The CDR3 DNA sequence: TGTGCCAGCAGCCAAACTCCAGGGGGGACCTATGGCTACACCTTC. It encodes CASSQTPGGTYGYTF.

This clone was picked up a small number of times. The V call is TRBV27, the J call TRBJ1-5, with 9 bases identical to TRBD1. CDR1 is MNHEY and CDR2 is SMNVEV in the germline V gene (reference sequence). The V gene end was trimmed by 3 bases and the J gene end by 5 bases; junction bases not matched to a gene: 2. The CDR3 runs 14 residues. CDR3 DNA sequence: TGTGCCAGCAGTTTCACAGGGGGCTATCAGCCCCAGCATTTT. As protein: CASSFTGGYQPQHF.

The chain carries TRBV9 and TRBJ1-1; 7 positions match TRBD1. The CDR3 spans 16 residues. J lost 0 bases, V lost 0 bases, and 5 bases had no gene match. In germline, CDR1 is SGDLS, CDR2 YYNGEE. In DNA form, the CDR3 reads TGTGCCAGCAGCGTAGTACGGGGACAGATGAACACTGAAGCTTTCTTT. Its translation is CASSVVRGQMNTEAFF.

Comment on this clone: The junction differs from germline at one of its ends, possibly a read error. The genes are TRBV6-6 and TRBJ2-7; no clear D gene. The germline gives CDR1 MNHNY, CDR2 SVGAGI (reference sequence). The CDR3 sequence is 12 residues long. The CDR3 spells CASRSPSHEQYF. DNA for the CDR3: TGTGCCAGCAGGAGTCCCTCCCACGAGCAGTACTTC.

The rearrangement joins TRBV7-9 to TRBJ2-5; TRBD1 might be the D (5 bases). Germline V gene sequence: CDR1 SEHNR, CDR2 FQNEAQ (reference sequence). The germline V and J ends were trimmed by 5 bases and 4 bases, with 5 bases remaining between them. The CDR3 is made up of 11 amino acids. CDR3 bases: TGTGCCAGCAGCCAGGGAGAGACCCAGTACTTC. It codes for CASSQGETQYF. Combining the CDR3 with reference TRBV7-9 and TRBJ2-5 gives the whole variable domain DTGVSQNPRHKITKRGQNVTFRCDPISEHNRLYWYRQTLGQGPEFLTYFQNEAQLEKSRLLSDRFSAERPKGSFSTLEIQRTEQGDSAMYLCASSQGETQYFGPGTRLLVL.

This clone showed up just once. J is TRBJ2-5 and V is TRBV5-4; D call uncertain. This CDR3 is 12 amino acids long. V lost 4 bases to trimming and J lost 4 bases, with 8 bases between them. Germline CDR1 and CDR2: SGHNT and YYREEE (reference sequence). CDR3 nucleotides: TGTGCCAGCAGCCAGACACCAGAGACCCAGTACTTC. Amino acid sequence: CASSQTPETQYF.

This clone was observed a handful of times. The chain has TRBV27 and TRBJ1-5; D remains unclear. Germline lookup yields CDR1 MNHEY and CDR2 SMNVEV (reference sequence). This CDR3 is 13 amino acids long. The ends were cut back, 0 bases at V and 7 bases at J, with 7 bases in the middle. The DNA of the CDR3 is TGTGCCAGCAGTTTATCGGCGAGGCAGCCCCAGCATTTT. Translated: CASSLSARQPQHF.

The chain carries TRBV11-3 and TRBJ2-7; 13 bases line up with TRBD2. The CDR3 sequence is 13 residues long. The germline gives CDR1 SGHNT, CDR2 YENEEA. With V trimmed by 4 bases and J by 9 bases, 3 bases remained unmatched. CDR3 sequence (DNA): TGTGCCAGCAGCTGGACTAGCGGGAGTACGCAGTACGTC. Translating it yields CASSWTSGSTQYV.

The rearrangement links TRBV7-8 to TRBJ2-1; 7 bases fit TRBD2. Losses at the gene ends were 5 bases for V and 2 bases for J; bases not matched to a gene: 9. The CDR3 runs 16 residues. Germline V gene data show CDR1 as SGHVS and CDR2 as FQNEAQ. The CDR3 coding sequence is TGTGCCAGCAGCCCCCGTGGCGGGAGTACCTACAATGAGCAGTTCTTC. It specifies CASSPRGGSTYNEQFF.

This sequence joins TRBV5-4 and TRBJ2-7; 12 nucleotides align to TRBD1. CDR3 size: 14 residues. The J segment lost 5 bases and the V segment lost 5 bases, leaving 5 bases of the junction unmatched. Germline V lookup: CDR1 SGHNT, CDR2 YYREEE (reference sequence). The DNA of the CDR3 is TGTGCCAGCAGGCGGGACAGGGGGCTGGACGAGCAGTACGTC. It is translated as CASRRDRGLDEQYV.

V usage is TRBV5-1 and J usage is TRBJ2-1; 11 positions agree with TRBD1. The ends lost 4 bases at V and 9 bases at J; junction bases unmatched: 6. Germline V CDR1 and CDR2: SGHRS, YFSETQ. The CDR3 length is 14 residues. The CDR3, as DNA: TGCGCCAGCAGCCCAATGGGACAGGGGGTTGAGCAGTTCTTC. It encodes CASSPMGQGVEQFF.

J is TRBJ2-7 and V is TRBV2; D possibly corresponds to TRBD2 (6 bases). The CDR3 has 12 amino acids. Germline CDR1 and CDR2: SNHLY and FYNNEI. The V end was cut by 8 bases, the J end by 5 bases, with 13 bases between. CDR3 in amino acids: CASRGRGDEQYF. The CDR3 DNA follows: TGTGCCAGCCGGGGGAGAGGGGACGAGCAGTACTTC.

CDR3 protein: CASSGQANPTAQYNSPLHF. CDR3 coding DNA: TGCGCCAGCAGTGGACAGGCCAACCCCACCGCCCAATATAATTCACCCCTCCACTTT. The rearrangement uses TRBV10-2 and TRBJ1-6; maybe TRBD1 (6 bases). The germline V gene encodes CDR1 WSHSY and CDR2 SAAADI. The CDR3 covers 19 residues. Trimming removed 4 bases from V and 4 bases from J, with 23 bases in between.

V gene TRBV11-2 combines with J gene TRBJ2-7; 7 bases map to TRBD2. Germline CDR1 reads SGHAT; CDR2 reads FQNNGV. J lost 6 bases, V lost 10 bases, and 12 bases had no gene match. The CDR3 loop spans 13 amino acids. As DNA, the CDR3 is TGTGCCACCCTAGGACTAGGAGTTGGCGAGCAGTACTTC. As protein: CATLGLGVGEQYF. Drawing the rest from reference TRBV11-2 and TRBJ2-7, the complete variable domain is EAGVAQSPRYKIIEKRQSVAFWCNPISGHATLYWYQQILGQGPKLLIQFQNNGVVDDSQLPKDRFSAERLKGVDSTLKIQPAKLEDSAVYLCATLGLGVGEQYFGPGTRLTVT.

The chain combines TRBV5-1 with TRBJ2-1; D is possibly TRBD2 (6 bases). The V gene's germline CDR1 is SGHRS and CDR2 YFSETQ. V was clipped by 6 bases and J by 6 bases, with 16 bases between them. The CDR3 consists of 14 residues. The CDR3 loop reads CASKAWRDSNEQFF. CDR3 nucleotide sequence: TGCGCCAGCAAGGCCTGGAGGGATAGCAATGAGCAGTTCTTC. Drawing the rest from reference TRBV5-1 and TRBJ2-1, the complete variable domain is KAGVTQTPRYLIKTRGQQVTLSCSPISGHRSVSWYQQTPGQGLQFLFEYFSETQRNKGNFPGRFSGRQFSNSRSEMNVSTLELGDSALYLCASKAWRDSNEQFFGPGTRLTVL.